The rows below give T cell receptor beta chains drawn from one sample of a study of T cell responses to AZD1222 COVID-19 vaccine. The table came from immunoSEQ multiplex PCR; TCRdb's copy has only in-frame clones and leaves some out. The sample shows under 150,000 clones, around 91% of them seen only once. The sample consisted of peripheral blood, taken 28 days after the second AZD1222 dose. These receptors originate from an adult who received the AZD1222 COVID-19 vaccine. The CDR3 runs from the conserved cysteine through the conserved F or W. The D gene is left open where the match is weak. Part of the rows lack a size; the others show once, few, many or a class for expanded clones.

cdr3_aa	cdr3_nt	v_call	j_call	d_call	clone_size
CASSSRTGAVTNYGYTF	TGTGCCAGCAGTTCCAGGACAGGGGCGGTCACTAACTATGGCTACACCTTC	TRBV6-2/TRBV6-3	TRBJ1-2	TRBD1	NA
CASSSGLPVRNTEAFF	TGTGCCAGCAGCTCTGGACTCCCGGTCCGGAACACTGAAGCTTTCTTT	TRBV5-4	TRBJ1-1	NA	NA
CAWAGRPYEQYF	TGTGCCTGGGCCGGGAGACCCTACGAGCAGTACTTC	TRBV30	TRBJ2-7	NA	once
CASSLAGQGPSQETQYF	TGTGCCAGCAGCTTGGCGGGGCAGGGACCCTCCCAAGAGACCCAGTACTTC	TRBV5-6	TRBJ2-5	NA	NA
CASSVGGGNTEAFF	TGTGCCAGCAGCGTAGGTGGGGGGAACACTGAAGCTTTCTTT	TRBV6-5	TRBJ1-1	NA	once
CASSLDGITFSTDTQYF	TGTGCCAGCAGCTTGGACGGAATTACCTTTAGCACAGATACGCAGTATTTT	TRBV5-4	TRBJ2-3	NA	NA
CASSQEFTGSEGYTF	TGCGCCAGCAGCCAAGAGTTTACGGGTTCGGAGGGCTACACCTTC	TRBV4-3	TRBJ1-2	NA	few
CASSQPTASSYNEQFF	TGCGCCAGCAGCCAACCGACAGCGAGCTCCTACAATGAGCAGTTCTTC	TRBV4-1	TRBJ2-1	NA	NA
CASGGVEAQHF	TGTGCCAGCGGGGGGGTCGAGGCCCAGCATTTT	TRBV6-5	TRBJ1-5	NA	NA
CASSLVASGSYEQYF	TGTGCCAGCAGCTTGGTGGCTAGCGGCTCCTACGAGCAGTACTTC	TRBV11-2	TRBJ2-7	TRBD2	NA
CASSLASDNEKLFF	TGTGCCAGCAGCTTAGCCAGTGATAATGAAAAACTGTTTTTT	TRBV7-9	TRBJ1-4	NA	NA
CASSEYLYGYTF	TGTGCCAGCAGTGAATACCTCTATGGCTACACCTTC	TRBV25-1	TRBJ1-2	NA	NA
CASSSGRSEAFF	TGTGCCAGCAGTTCAGGACGGAGTGAAGCTTTCTTT	TRBV6-5	TRBJ1-1	NA	NA
CAWSRVLSGNTIYF	TGTGCCTGGAGTCGGGTCCTCTCTGGAAACACCATATATTTT	TRBV30	TRBJ1-3	NA	NA
CASHDSGRNNEQFF	TGTGCCAGCCATGATAGCGGGAGGAACAATGAGCAGTTCTTC	TRBV4-2	TRBJ2-1	TRBD2	NA